Here is one TCR beta chain with its context. Its antigen is not known. The entry originates in a study of cytomegalovirus exposure and HLA in healthy donors. Overall study: Among the approximately 370 donors who were genotyped, 70% to 90% fell in the genetic ancestry cluster that is associated with self-reported Caucasian donors. General study findings and limits: Follow-up analysis later connected one missense variant in DCLRE1C with trimming of TCR beta V- and J-genes.

There are 12 residues in the CDR3. From germline, CDR1 is GTSNPN and CDR2 SVGIG (reference sequence). Trimming took 1 base from V and 7 from J; bases not matched to a gene: 1. In the PCR, 60 Vbeta and 13 Jbeta primers were used. Repertoires were generated with immunoSEQ multiplex PCR, while TCRdb's copy carries only in-frame clones and drops some. The profile shows approximately 72,000 clones, more than 60% of them singletons. This clonotype originated in a male donor in good health and CMV-seropositive. The J gene is TRBJ1-5, the V gene TRBV30; TRBD1 agrees at 7 bases. Sequences were obtained from PBMCs. CDR3 protein: CAWSEGGQPQHF. In DNA form, the CDR3 reads TGTGCCTGGAGTGAAGGGGGCCAGCCCCAGCATTTT.